These T cell receptor beta chains were read from a single sample in a study of cytomegalovirus exposure and HLA in healthy donors. Measured with immunoSEQ multiplex PCR; TCRdb has only the in-frame clones, and not every one. The sample includes approximately 100,000 clones, roughly 80% of them seen just once. Material for sequencing was PBMCs. All receptors derive from a man aged 45 to 65 in good health and CMV-seropositive. The CDR3 runs from the conserved cysteine through the conserved F or W. The order of the fields is clone size, D gene, J gene, V gene, CDR3 DNA, CDR3 protein. A D gene is named only where the DNA matches it firmly. Rows may omit the clone size; those that give it use once, few, many or a size class.

size: -
D: TRBD1
J: TRBJ1-1
V: TRBV7-2
DNA: TGTGCCAGCAGCCCGGGGCAGGGGGTGGCTGAAGCTTTCTTT
CDR3: CASSPGQGVAEAFF

size: -
D: -
J: TRBJ2-5
V: TRBV10-3
DNA: TGTGCCATCAGTTTTGGTAGCTGGGAGACCCAGTACTTC
CDR3: CAISFGSWETQYF

size: -
D: -
J: TRBJ2-1
V: TRBV4-2
DNA: TGTGCCAGCAGCCAAGAGGGTCCTCAGGGCGCGAGCAATGAGCAGTTCTTC
CDR3: CASSQEGPQGASNEQFF

size: few
D: TRBD1
J: TRBJ1-2
V: TRBV28
DNA: TGTGCCAGCAGTGACAGGGTTAATTACTATGGCTACACCTTC
CDR3: CASSDRVNYYGYTF

size: -
D: TRBD1
J: TRBJ2-2
V: TRBV28
DNA: TGTGCCAGCAGTGGACAGGGATTAAGGAACACCGGGGAGCTGTTTTTT
CDR3: CASSGQGLRNTGELFF

size: -
D: -
J: TRBJ2-1
V: TRBV5-1
DNA: TGCGCCAGCAGCCTCGGACTCGGGAGTGCCAATGAGCAGTTCTTC
CDR3: CASSLGLGSANEQFF

size: -
D: TRBD1
J: TRBJ1-6
V: TRBV5-4
DNA: TGTGCCAGCAGCTGGGGGACAGGGGACTCACCCCTCCACTTT
CDR3: CASSWGTGDSPLHF

size: -
D: -
J: TRBJ2-7
V: TRBV2
DNA: TGTGCCAGCAGTGACCGCAGGGGTGGCCTGGGGGAGCAGTACTTC
CDR3: CASSDRRGGLGEQYF

size: -
D: TRBD1
J: TRBJ2-2
V: TRBV28
DNA: TGTGCCAGCAGCAGACAGGGGATGAGCACCGGGGAGCTGTTTTTT
CDR3: CASSRQGMSTGELFF

size: few
D: TRBD2
J: TRBJ2-7
V: TRBV19
DNA: TGTGCCAGTAGTCTTCTAGCGGGACCGTTGGACGAGCAGTACTTC
CDR3: CASSLLAGPLDEQYF

size: -
D: -
J: TRBJ1-6
V: TRBV27
DNA: TGTGCCAGCAGTTCCCCCCAGCGGGGAAGGTCTTCACCCCTCCACTTT
CDR3: CASSSPQRGRSSPLHF

size: -
D: TRBD1
J: TRBJ2-5
V: TRBV29-1
DNA: TGCAGCGTCAAACAGGGGGCCTTATCCGAGACCCAGTACTTC
CDR3: CSVKQGALSETQYF

size: -
D: -
J: TRBJ2-1
V: TRBV6-1
DNA: TGTGCCAGCAGTGAAGAGCGGGTTTCGATATACAATGAGCAGTTCTTC
CDR3: CASSEERVSIYNEQFF

size: -
D: TRBD1
J: TRBJ2-7
V: TRBV7-2
DNA: TGTGCCAGCAGCTCAGCCCAACAGGGGTTCTACGAGCAGTACTTC
CDR3: CASSSAQQGFYEQYF

size: -
D: TRBD1
J: TRBJ2-3
V: TRBV29-1
DNA: TGCAGCGTTGAGACAGGGTGGACAGATACGCAGTATTTT
CDR3: CSVETGWTDTQYF

size: -
D: TRBD1
J: TRBJ1-4
V: TRBV30
DNA: TGTGCCTGGTCCCGGGACAGGGGTGCCACTAATGAAAAACTGTTTTTT
CDR3: CAWSRDRGATNEKLFF

size: -
D: -
J: TRBJ2-1
V: TRBV6-1
DNA: TGTGCCAGCAGTGAAGCGGCCCACAAGGAGCAGTTCTTC
CDR3: CASSEAAHKEQFF

size: -
D: -
J: TRBJ2-2
V: TRBV7-9
DNA: TGTGCCAGCAGCTTAAGTCACCGGACCGGGGAGCTGTTTTTT
CDR3: CASSLSHRTGELFF

size: -
D: -
J: TRBJ2-3
V: TRBV28
DNA: TGTGCCAGCAGTAGCGGTAGCACAGATACGCAGTATTTT
CDR3: CASSSGSTDTQYF

size: -
D: TRBD2
J: TRBJ2-5
V: TRBV7-9
DNA: TGTGCCAGCAGCTTAGGACTAGCGGGCGACCAAGAGACCCAGTACTTC
CDR3: CASSLGLAGDQETQYF

size: once
D: -
J: TRBJ2-5
V: TRBV5-1
DNA: TGCGCCAGCAGCTTAGACTTAGAGACCCAGTACTTC
CDR3: CASSLDLETQYF

size: -
D: TRBD2
J: TRBJ2-2
V: TRBV5-1
DNA: TGCGCCAGCAGCTTGGGCGGGAGTAGTGCCGGGGAGCTGTTTTTT
CDR3: CASSLGGSSAGELFF

size: few
D: TRBD1
J: TRBJ2-3
V: TRBV19
DNA: TGTGCCAGTAGTACCGGGACAGGGGGCACAGATACGCAGTATTTT
CDR3: CASSTGTGGTDTQYF